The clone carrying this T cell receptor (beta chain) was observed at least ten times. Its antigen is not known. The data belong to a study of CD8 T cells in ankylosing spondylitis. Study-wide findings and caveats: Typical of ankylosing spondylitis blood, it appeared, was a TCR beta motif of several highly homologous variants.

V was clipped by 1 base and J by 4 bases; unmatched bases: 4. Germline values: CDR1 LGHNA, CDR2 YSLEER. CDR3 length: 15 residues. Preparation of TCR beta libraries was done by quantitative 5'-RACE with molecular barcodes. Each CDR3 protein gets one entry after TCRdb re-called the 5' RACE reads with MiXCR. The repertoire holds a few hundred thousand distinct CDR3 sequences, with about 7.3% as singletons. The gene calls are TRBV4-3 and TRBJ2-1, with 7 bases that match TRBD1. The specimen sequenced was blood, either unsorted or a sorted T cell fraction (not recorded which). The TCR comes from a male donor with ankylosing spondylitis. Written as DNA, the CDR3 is TGCGCCAGCAGCCAAGGGACAGGAGAATACAATGAGCAGTTCTTC. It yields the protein CASSQGTGEYNEQFF.